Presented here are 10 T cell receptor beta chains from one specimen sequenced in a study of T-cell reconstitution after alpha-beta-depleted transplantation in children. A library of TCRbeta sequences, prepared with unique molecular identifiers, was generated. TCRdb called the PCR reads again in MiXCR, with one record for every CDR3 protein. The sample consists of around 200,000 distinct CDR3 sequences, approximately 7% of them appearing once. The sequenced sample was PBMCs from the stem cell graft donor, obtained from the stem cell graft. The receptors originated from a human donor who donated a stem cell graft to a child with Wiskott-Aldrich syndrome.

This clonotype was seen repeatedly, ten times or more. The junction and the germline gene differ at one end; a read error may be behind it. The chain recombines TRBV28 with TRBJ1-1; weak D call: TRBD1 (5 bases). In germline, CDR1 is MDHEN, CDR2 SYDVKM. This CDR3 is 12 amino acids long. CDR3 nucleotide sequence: TGTGCCAGCACCAACGTCGGGGCCAAAGGGGTCTTT. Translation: CASTNVGAKGVF.

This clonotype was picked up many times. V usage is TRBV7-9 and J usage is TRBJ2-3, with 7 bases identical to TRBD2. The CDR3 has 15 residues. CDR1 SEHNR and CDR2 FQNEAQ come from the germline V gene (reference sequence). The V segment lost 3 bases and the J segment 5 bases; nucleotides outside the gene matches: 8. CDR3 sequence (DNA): TGTGCCAGCAGCTTCGAGCGGGATCCGAGAGATACGCAGTATTTT. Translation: CASSFERDPRDTQYF.

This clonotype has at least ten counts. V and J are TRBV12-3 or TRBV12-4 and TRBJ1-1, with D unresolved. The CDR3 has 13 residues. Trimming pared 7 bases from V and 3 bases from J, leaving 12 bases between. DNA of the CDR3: TGTGCCAGCACCTACGGACGGGACACTGAAGCTTTCTTT. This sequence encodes CASTYGRDTEAFF.

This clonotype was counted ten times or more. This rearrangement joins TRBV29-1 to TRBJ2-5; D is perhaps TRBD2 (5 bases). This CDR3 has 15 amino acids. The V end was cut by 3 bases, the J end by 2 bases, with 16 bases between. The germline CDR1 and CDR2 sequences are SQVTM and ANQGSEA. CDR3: CSVEGLRGQQETQYF. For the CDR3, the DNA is TGCAGCGTTGAGGGTTTACGGGGTCAGCAAGAGACCCAGTACTTC.

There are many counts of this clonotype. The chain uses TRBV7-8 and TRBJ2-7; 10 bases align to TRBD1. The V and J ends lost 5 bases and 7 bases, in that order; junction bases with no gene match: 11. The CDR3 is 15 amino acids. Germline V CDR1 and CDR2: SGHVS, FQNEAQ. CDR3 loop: CASSPRQGAFFEQYF. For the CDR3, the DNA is TGTGCCAGCAGCCCAAGACAGGGGGCATTTTTTGAGCAGTACTTC.

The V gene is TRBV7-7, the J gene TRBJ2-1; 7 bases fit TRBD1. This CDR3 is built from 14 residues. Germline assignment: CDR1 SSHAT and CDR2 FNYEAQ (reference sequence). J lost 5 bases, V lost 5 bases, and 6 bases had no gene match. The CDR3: CASSTDRIHNEQFF. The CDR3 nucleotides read TGTGCCAGCAGCACGGACAGGATCCACAATGAGCAGTTCTTC.

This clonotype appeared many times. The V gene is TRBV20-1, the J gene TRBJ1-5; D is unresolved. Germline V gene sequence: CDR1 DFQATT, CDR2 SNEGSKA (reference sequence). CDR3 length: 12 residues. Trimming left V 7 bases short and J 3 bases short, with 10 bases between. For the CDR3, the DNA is TGCAGTGGGGAGGTTTACAATCAGCCCCAGCATTTT. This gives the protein CSGEVYNQPQHF.

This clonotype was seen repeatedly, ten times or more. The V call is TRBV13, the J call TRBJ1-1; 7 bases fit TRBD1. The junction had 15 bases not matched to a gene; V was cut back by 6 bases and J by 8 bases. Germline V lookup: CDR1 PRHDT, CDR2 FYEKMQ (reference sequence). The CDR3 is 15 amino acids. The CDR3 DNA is TGTGCCAGCAGACTATGGGACAGTACACAAGAGGAAGCTTTCTTT. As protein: CASRLWDSTQEEAFF.

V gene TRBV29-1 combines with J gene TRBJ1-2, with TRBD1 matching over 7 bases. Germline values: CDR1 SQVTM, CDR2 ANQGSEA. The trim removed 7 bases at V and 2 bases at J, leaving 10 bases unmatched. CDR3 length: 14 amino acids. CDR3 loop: CSAGPTGPNYGYTF. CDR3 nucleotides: TGCAGCGCCGGACCGACAGGGCCGAACTATGGCTACACCTTC.

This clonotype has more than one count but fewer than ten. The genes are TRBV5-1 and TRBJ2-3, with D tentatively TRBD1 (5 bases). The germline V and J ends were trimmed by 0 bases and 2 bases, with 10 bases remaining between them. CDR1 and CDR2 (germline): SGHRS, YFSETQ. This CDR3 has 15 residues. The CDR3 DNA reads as TGCGCCAGCAGCTTGGCAGGGCTTACCACAGATACGCAGTATTTT. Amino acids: CASSLAGLTTDTQYF. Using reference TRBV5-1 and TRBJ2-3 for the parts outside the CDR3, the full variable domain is KAGVTQTPRYLIKTRGQQVTLSCSPISGHRSVSWYQQTPGQGLQFLFEYFSETQRNKGNFPGRFSGRQFSNSRSEMNVSTLELGDSALYLCASSLAGLTTDTQYFGPGTRLTVL.